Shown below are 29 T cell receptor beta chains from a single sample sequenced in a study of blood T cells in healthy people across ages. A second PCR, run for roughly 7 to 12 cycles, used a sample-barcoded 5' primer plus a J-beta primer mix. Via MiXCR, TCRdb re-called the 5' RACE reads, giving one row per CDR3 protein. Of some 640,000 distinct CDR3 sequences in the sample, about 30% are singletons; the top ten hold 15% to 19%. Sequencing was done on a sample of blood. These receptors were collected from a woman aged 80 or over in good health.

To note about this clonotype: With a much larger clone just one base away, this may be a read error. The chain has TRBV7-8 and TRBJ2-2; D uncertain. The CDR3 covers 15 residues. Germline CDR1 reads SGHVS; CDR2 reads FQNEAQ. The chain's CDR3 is CANSLASLRTGELFF. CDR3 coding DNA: TGTGCCAACAGCTTAGCCAGCCTGAGGACCGGGGAGCTGTTTTTT.

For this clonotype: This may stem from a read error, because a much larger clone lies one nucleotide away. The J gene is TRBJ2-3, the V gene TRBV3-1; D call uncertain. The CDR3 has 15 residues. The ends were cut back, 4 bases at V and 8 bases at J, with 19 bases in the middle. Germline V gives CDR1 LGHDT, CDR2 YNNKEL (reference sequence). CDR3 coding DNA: TGTGCCAGCAGCCCGGTGGACCCCCGACGAAGTACGCAGTATTTT. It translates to CASSPVDPRRSTQYF.

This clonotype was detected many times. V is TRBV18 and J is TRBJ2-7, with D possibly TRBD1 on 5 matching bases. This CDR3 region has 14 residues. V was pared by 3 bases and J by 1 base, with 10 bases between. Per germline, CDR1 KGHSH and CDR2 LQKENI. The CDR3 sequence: CASSPARDSYEQYF. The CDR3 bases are TGTGCCAGCTCACCGGCCAGGGATTCCTACGAGCAGTACTTC.

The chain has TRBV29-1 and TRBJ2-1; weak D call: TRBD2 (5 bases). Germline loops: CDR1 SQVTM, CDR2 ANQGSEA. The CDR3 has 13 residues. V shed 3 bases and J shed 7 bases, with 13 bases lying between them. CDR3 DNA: TGCAGCGTTGACGGACTTTCAGAAAATGAGCAGTTCTTC. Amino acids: CSVDGLSENEQFF.

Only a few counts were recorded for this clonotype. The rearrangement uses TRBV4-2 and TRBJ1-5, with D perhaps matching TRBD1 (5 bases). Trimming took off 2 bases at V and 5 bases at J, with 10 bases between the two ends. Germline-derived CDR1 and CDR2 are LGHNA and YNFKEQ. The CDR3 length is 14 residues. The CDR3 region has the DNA TGTGCCAGCAGCCAAAAACCCAGGGATCAGCCCCAGCATTTT. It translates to CASSQKPRDQPQHF.

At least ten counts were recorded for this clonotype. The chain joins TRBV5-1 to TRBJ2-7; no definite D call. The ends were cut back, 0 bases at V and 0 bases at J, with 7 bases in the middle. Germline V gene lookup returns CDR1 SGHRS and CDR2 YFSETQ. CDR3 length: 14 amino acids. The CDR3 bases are TGCGCCAGCAGCTTGGTGCCGGGCTCCTACGAGCAGTACTTC. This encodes CASSLVPGSYEQYF.

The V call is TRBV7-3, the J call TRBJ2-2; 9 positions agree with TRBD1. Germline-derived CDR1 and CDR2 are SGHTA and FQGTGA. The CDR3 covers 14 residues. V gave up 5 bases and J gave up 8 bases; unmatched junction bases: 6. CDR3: CASSPQGAGGELFF. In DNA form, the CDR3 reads TGTGCCAGCAGCCCACAGGGGGCTGGTGGGGAGCTGTTTTTT.

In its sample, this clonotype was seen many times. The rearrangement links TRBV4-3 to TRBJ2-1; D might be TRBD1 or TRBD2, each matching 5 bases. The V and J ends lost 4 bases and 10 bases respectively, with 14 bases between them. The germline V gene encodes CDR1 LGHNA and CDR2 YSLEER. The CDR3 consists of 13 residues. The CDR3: CASSRDRGREQFF. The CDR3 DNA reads TGCGCCAGCAGCCGGGACCGAGGAAGAGAGCAGTTCTTC.

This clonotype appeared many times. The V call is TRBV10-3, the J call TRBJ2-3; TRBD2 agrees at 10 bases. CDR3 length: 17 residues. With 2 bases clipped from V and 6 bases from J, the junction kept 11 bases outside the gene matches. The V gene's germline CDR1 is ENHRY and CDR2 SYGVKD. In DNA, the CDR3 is TGTGCCATCAGTGAGACCCAAGACCTAGCGGGGGCGGATACGCAGTATTTT. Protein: CAISETQDLAGADTQYF.

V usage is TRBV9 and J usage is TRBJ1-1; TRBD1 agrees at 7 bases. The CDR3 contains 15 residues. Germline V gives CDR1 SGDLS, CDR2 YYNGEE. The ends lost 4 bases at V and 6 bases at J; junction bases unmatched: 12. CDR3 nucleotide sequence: TGTGCCAGCAGCCTTCTACAGGGGAAAGGAGCTGAAGCTTTCTTT. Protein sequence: CASSLLQGKGAEAFF.

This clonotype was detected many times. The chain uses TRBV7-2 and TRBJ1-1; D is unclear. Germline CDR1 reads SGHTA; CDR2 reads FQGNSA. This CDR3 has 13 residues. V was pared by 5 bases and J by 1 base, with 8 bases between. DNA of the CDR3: TGTGCCAGCAGCGACTCCAGGAACACTGAAGCTTTCTTT. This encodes CASSDSRNTEAFF. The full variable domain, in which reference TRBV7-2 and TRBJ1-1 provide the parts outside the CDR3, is GAGVSQSPSNKVTEKGKDVELRCDPISGHTALYWYRQSLGQGLEFLIYFQGNSAPDKSGLPSDRFSAERTGGSVSTLTIQRTQQEDSAVYLCASSDSRNTEAFFGQGTRLTVV.

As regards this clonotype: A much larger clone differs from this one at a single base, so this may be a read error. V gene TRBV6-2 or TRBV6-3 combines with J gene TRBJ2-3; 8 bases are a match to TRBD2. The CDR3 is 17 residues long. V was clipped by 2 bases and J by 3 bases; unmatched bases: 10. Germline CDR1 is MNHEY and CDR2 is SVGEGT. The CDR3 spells CASSYPSQRGPTDTQYF. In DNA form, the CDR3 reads TGTGCCAGCAGTTACCCGTCCCAGCGGGGGCCTACAGATACGCAGTATTTT.

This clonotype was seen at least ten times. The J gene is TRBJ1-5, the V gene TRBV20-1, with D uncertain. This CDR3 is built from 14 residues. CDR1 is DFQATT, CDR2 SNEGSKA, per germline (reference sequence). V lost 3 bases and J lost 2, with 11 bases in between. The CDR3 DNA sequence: TGCAGTGCTAGGGGGATTAACGGCAATCAGCCCCAGCATTTT. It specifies CSARGINGNQPQHF.

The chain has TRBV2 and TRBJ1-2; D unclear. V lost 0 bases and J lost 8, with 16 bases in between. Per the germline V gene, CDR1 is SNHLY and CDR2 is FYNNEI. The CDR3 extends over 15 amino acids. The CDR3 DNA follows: TGTGCCAGCAGTGAAGCTCGTGGAGAACTATGGGGCTACACCTTC. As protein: CASSEARGELWGYTF.

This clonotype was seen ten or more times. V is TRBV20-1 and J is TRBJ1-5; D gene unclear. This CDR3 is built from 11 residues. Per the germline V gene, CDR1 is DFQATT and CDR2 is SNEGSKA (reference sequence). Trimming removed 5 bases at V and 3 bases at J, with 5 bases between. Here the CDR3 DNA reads TGCAGTGCTTTCCACAATCAGCCCCAGCATTTT. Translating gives CSAFHNQPQHF.

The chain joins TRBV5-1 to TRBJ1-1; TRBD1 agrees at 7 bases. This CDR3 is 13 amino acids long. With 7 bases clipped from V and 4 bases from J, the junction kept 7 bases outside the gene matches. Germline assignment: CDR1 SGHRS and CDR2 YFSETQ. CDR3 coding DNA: TGCGCCAGCGGCTCAGGGGGGGGCACTGAAGCTTTCTTT. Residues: CASGSGGGTEAFF.

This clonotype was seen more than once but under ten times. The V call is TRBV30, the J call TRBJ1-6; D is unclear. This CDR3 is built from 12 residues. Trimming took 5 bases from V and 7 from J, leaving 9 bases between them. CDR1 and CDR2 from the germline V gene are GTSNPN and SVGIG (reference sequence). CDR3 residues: CAWALFNSPLHF. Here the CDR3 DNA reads TGTGCCTGGGCTCTATTCAATTCACCCCTCCACTTT. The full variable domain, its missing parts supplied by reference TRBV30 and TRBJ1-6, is SQTIHQWPATLVQPVGSPLSLECTVEGTSNPNLYWYRQAAGRGLQLLFYSVGIGQISSEVPQNLSASRPQDRQFILSSKKLLLSDSGFYLCAWALFNSPLHFGNGTRLTVT.

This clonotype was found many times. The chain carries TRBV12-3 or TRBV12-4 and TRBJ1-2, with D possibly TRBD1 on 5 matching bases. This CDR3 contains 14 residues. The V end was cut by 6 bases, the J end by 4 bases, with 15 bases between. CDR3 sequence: CASSRGVARYGYTF. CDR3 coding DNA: TGTGCCAGCAGCCGAGGGGTTGCGCGCTATGGCTACACCTTC.

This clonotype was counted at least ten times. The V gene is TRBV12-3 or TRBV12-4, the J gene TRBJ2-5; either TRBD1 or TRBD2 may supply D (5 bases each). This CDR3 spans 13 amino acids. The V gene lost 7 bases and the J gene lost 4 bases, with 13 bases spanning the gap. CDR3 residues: CASTRTGRETQYF. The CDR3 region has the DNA TGTGCCAGCACCCGGACGGGGCGAGAGACCCAGTACTTC.

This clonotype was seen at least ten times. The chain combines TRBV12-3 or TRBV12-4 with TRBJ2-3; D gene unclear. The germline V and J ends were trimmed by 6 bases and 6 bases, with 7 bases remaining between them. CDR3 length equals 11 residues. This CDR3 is CASRLVDTQYF. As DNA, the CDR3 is TGTGCCAGCAGACTCGTCGATACGCAGTATTTT.

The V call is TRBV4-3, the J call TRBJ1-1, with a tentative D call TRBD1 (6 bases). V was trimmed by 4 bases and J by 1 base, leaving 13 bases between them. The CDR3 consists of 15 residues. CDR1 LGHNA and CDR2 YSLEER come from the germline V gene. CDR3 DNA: TGCGCCAGCAGCCCCGGGGGGGCCAGGAACACTGAAGCTTTCTTT. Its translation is CASSPGGARNTEAFF.

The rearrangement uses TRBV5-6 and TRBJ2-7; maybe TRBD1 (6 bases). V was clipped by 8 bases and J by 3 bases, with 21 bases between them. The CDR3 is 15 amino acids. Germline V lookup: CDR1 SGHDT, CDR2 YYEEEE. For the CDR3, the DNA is TGTGCCAGTAGCCCAACCGGGACAAGGAACTACGAGCAGTACTTC. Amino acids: CASSPTGTRNYEQYF.

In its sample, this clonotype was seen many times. This CDR3 is CASRGGGLSSYEQYF. The CDR3, as DNA: TGTGCCAGCAGGGGAGGTGGGTTGAGCTCCTACGAGCAGTACTTC. The chain employs TRBV6-2 or TRBV6-3 and TRBJ2-7, with D tentatively TRBD2 (6 bases). Germline assignment: CDR1 MNHEY and CDR2 SVGEGT. V lost 6 bases and J 0 bases, leaving 15 bases between the germline ends. This CDR3 has 15 residues.

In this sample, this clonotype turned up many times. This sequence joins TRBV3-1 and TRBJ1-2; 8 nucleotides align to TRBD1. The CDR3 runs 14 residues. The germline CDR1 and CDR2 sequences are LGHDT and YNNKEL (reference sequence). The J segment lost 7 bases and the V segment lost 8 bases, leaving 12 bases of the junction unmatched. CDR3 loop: CASQGRTGLRGYTF. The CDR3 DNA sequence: TGTGCCAGCCAGGGCCGGACAGGGCTTCGTGGCTACACCTTC.

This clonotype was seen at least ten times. CDR3 nucleotides: TGTGCCAGCAGCTTAGCTGGGGGAAACCCGGGTGAGCAGTTCTTC. As protein: CASSLAGGNPGEQFF. The J gene is TRBJ2-1, the V gene TRBV7-6; D could derive from TRBD1 or TRBD2 (5 bases each). Trimming removed 0 bases from V and 9 bases from J, with 15 bases in between. There are 15 residues in the CDR3. Germline V gives CDR1 SGHVS, CDR2 FNYEAQ. The whole variable domain, remainder taken from reference TRBV7-6 and TRBJ2-1, is GAGVSQSPRYKVTKRGQDVALRCDPISGHVSLYWYRQALGQGPEFLTYFNYEAQQDKSGLPNDRFSAERPEGSISTLTIQRTEQRDSAMYRCASSLAGGNPGEQFFGPGTRLTVL.

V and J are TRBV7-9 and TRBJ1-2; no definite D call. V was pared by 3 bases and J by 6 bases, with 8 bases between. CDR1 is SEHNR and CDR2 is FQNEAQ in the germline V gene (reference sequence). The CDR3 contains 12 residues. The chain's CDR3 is CASSLWGDGYTF. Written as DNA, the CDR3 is TGTGCCAGCAGCTTGTGGGGAGATGGCTACACCTTC.

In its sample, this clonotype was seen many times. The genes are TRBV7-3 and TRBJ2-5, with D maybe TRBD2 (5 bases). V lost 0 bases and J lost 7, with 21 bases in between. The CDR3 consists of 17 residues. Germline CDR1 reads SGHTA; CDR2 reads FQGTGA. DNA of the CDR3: TGTGCCAGCAGCTTAACGTCGGGGAACAGCCCAAGCGGGACCCAGTACTTC. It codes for CASSLTSGNSPSGTQYF.

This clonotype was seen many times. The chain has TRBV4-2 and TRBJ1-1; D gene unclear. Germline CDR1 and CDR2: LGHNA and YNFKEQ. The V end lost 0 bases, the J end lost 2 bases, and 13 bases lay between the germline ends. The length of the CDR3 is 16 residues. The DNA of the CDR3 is TGTGCCAGCAGCCAAGATATAGGACTTGGCAACACTGAAGCTTTCTTT. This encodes CASSQDIGLGNTEAFF.

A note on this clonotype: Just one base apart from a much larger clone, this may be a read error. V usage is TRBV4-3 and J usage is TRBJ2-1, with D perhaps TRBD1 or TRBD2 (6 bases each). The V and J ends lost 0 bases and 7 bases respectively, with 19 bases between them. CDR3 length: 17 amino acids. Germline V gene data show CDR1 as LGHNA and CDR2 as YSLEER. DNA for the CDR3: TGCGCCAGCAGCCAAGATCAGGGGTGGGGGGCTCGGAATGAGCAGTTCTTC. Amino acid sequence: CASSQDQGWGARNEQFF.